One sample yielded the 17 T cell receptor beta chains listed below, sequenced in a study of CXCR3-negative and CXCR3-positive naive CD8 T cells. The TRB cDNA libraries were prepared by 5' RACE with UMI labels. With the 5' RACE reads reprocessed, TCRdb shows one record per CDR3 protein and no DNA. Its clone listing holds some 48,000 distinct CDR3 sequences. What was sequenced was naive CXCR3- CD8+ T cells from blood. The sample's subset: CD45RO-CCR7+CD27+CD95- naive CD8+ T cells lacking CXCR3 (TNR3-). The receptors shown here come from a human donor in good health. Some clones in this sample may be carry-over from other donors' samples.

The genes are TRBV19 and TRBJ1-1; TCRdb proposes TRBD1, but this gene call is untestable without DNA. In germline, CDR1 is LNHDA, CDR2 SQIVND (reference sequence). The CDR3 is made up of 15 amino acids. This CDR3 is CASSSGTGPSTEAFF.

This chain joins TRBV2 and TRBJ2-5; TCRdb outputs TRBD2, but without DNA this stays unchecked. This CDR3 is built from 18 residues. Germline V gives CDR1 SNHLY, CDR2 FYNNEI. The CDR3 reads CASSLRLAGGPFQETQYF.

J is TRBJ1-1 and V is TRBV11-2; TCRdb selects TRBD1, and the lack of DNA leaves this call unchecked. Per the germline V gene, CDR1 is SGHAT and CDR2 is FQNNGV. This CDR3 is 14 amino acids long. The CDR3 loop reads CASSPETRGRGAFF.

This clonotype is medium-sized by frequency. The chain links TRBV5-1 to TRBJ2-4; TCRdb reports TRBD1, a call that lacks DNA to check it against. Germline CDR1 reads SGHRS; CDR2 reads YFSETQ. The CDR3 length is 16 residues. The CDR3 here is CASSARGVEAKNIQYF. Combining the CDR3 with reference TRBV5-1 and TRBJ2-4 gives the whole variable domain KAGVTQTPRYLIKTRGQQVTLSCSPISGHRSVSWYQQTPGQGLQFLFEYFSETQRNKGNFPGRFSGRQFSNSRSEMNVSTLELGDSALYLCASSARGVEAKNIQYFGAGTRLSVL.

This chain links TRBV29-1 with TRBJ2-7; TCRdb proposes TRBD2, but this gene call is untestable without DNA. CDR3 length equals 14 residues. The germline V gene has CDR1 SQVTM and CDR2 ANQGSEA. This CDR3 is CSVRLAGGLDEQYF.

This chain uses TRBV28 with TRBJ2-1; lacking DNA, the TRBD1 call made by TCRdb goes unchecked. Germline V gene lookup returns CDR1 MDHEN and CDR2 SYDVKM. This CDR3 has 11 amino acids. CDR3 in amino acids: CASSLARVTFF.

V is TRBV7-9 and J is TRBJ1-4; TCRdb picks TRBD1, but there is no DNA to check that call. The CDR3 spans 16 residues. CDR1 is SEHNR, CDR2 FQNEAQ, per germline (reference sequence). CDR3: CASSQRQGLANEKLFF.

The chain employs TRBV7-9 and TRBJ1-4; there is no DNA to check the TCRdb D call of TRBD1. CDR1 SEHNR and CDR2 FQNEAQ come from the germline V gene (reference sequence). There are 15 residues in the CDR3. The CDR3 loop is CASSNPGQTNEKLFF.

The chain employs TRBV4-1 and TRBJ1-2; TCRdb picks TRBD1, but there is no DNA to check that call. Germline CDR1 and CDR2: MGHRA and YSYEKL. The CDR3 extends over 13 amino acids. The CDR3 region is CASSQRAGISYTF.

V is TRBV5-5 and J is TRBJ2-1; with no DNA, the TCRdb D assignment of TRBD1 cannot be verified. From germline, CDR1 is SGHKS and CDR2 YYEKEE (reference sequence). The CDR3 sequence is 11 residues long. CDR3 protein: CASSLPPGALF.

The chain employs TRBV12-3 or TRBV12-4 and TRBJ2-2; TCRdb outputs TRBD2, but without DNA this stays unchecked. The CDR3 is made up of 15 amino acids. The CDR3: CASSLGLVGAGELFF.

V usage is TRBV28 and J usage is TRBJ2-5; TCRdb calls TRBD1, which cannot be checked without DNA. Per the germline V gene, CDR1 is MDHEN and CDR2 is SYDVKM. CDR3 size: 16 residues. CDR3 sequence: CASSPYEDSIQETQYF.

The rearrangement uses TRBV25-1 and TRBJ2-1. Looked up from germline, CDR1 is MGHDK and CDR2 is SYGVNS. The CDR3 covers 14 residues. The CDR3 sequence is CASSDPDTANEQFF.

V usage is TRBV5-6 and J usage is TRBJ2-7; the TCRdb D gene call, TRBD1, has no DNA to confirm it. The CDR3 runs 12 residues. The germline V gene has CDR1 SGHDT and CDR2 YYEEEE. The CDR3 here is CASSWTRQEQYF.

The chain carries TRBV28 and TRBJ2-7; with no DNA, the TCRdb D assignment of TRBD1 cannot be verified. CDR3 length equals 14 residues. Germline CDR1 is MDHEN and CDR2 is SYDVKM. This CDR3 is CASGLPGDMNEQYF.

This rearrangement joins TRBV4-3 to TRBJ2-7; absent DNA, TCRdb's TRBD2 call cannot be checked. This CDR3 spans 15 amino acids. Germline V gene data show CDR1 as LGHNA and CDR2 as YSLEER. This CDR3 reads CASSQGTSPPHEQYF.

The CDR3 loop reads CASRTQPTGAPDEQYF. The rearrangement links TRBV6-2 or TRBV6-3 to TRBJ2-7. CDR3 length: 16 residues. The V gene's germline CDR1 is MNHEY and CDR2 SVGEGT.